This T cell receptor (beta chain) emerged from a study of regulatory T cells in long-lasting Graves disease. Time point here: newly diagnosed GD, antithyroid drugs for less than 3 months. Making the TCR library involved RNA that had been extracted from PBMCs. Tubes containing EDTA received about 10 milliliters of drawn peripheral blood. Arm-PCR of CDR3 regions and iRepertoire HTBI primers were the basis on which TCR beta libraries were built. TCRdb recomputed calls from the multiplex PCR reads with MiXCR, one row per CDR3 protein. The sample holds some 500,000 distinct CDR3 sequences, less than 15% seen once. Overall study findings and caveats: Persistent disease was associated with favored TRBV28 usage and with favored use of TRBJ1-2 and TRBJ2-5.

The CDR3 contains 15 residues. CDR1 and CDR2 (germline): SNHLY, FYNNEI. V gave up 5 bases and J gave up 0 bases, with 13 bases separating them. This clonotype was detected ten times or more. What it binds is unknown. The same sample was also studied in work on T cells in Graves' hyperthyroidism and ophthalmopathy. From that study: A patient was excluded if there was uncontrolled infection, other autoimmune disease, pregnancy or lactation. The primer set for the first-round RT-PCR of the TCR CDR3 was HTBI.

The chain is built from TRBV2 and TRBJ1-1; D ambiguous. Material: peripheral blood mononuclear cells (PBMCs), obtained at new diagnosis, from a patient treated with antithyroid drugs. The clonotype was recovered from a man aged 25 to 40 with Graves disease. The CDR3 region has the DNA TGTGCCAGCAGTTTCGCAGGATCCATGAACACTGAAGCTTTCTTT. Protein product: CASSFAGSMNTEAFF.